This is a list of T cell receptor beta chains from one sample in a study of blood T cell repertoires in COVID-19. Assay used: immunoSEQ multiplex PCR; TCRdb lists only in-frame clones, some missing. The table includes roughly 190,000 clones, around 80% detected once. Sequenced: PBMCs or T cells enriched from blood (not recorded which). These receptors were taken from a woman between 45 and 65 years old with acute COVID-19. Both conserved end residues are trimmed from each CDR3.

>TRBV9|TRBJ1-6
ASTKGQTPNSPLH
>TRBV28|TRBJ1-5
ATNRGGQPQH
>TRBV27|TRBJ1-4
ASSLAGLNEKLF
>TRBV7-6|TRBJ2-1
ASSLVPYNEQF
>TRBV9|TRBJ2-2
ASSVGGTGELF
>TRBV28|TRBJ1-2
ASSLLSGKVYGYT
>TRBV7-9|TRBJ1-1
ASSLRSQPGQGQTEAF
>TRBV5-1|TRBJ2-5
ASSLSHIQETQY
>TRBV18|TRBJ2-5
ASSSQQGLETQY
>TRBV7-3|TRBJ2-3
ASSLFGGITDTQY
>TRBV19|TRBJ1-2
ASSVLGGRGYT
>TRBV6-5|TRBJ1-4
ASRTPGGDEKLF
>TRBV7-9|TRBJ1-4
ASSLAGGTEKLF
>TRBV3-1/TRBV3-2|TRBJ2-2
ASSQDLQDRGDTGELF
>TRBV28|TRBJ1-2
ATAPSENYGYT
>TRBV9|TRBJ2-1
ASSGLRAGTTYNEQF
>TRBV5-1|TRBJ2-5
ASSLGTGVARETQY
>TRBV5-4|TRBJ2-3
ASSTRVSGGTDTQY
>TRBV28|TRBJ1-2
ASSFGGQGGYGYT
>TRBV7-9|TRBJ1-1
ASSLGAQGAQGAF
>TRBV3-1/TRBV3-2|TRBJ1-2
ASSQDFGGRYGYT
>TRBV7-9|TRBJ1-6
ASSLGDRGMRNNSPLH
>TRBV28|TRBJ1-4
ASSLWRTGIEKLF
>TRBV7-6|TRBJ1-6
ASSSQFRQGGAPLH
>TRBV4-2|TRBJ1-4
ASSQDIRIPEDEKLF
>TRBV7-2|TRBJ1-2
ASSVPPGGWDGYT
>TRBV27|TRBJ1-1
ASSQDRGWLAF
>TRBV5-1|TRBJ1-4
ASTLWGDGNEKLF
>TRBV7-6|TRBJ2-1
ASSSSGGAKDEQF
>TRBV11-2|TRBJ2-3
ASSLGEGDTQY
>TRBV28|TRBJ2-2
ASSLLGTSSGELF
>TRBV14|TRBJ2-2
ASSHPATSLTNTGELF
>TRBV13|TRBJ2-5
ASSLTSQETQY
>TRBV24-1|TRBJ1-2
ATSDRVDGYT
>TRBV28|TRBJ1-5
ASSLNLADQPQH
>TRBV28|TRBJ1-2
ASSLPETGIGYT
>TRBV6-5|TRBJ1-5
ASGDRGGKPQH
>TRBV30|TRBJ1-2
AWSVPQNYGYT
>TRBV6-1|TRBJ1-5
ASSVGPLGPPSPQH
>TRBV18|TRBJ1-6
ASSPMTGFNSPLH
>TRBV5-8|TRBJ1-4
ASSLEPGTGEKLF
>TRBV29-1|TRBJ2-5
SVARGLQETQY
>TRBV6-2/TRBV6-3|TRBJ2-1
ASNPGVGEQF
>TRBV2|TRBJ1-4
ASSRTGVGEKLF
>TRBV24-1|TRBJ2-5
ATSDSPGQGRRETQY
>TRBV7-2|TRBJ1-5
ASSLQGAYSNQPQH
>TRBV9|TRBJ1-4
ASSVAQSNEKLF
>TRBV24-1|TRBJ2-5
ATSDVAGGRETQY
>TRBV6-2/TRBV6-3|TRBJ1-1
ASSYSTGLAAF
>TRBV6-5|TRBJ1-5
ASRPGTGGMQPQH
>TRBV6-2/TRBV6-3|TRBJ2-2
ASSYSSAKTGELF
>TRBV28|TRBJ1-4
ASSFAGVNEKLF
>TRBV2|TRBJ2-3
ASSRTSARDTQY
>TRBV7-9|TRBJ1-2
ASSLSGSHHGYT
>TRBV5-1|TRBJ2-5
ASSAGLVETQY